This T cell receptor (beta chain) originates from a study of blood T cell repertoires in COVID-19. At the level of the study: Sources were T cells, B-cell-depleted T cells, or PBMCs; the material itself was cDNA or gDNA.

In the study's own analysis: Quantification of nucleated cells was approximated via reference gene primer amplification. Assay: immunoSEQ multiplex PCR; the TCRdb copy retains only in-frame clones and omits some. Clone size and the V and J calls come from that table; the DNA yielded D and trimming. The sample lists about 240,000 clones; roughly 86% were seen once. Participants were aged roughly 18 to 100 years from 24 US areas. Looked up from germline, CDR1 is LGHNT and CDR2 is FRNRAP. The J segment lost 9 bases and the V segment lost 2 bases, leaving 10 bases of the junction unmatched. The CDR3 extends over 15 amino acids.

This sequence joins TRBV12-5 and TRBJ2-4, with TRBD1 matching over 7 bases. Sequencing used PBMCs or T cells enriched from blood (not recorded which). The origin of this receptor is a woman aged 40 to 50 with acute COVID-19. CDR3 nucleotides: TGTGCTAGTGGTTTGAAGACAGGGTCGGTAGGCATTCAGTACTTC. This translates into CASGLKTGSVGIQYF. Drawing the rest from reference TRBV12-5 and TRBJ2-4, the complete variable domain is DARVTQTPRHKVTEMGQEVTMRCQPILGHNTVFWYRQTMMQGLELLAYFRNRAPLDDSGMPKDRFSAEMPDATLATLKIQPSEPRDSAVYFCASGLKTGSVGIQYFGAGTRLSVL.